This entry features one T cell receptor (beta chain) sequence. As yet, its antigen is unknown. Profiling relied on immunoSEQ multiplex PCR, and the TCRdb table lists in-frame clones only, not all of them. The table lists tens of thousands of clones, under 90% of them singletons. Germline V CDR1 and CDR2: SGHNT, YYREEE (reference sequence). With 5 bases clipped from V and 0 bases from J, the junction kept 6 bases outside the gene matches. This CDR3 contains 15 residues. The data belong to a study of OX40 agonist ivuxolimab in advanced cancers. Turning to the study itself: Treatment received earlier with anti-PD-1, anti-PD-L1 or anti-CTLA-4 agents was allowed, and over 30% had some. Study results and limitations: Normalized expansion of T-cell clones was also low for some nonresponders.

The origin of this receptor is an adult with an advanced solid tumor such as melanoma, head and neck, liver or kidney cancer. V usage is TRBV5-4 and J usage is TRBJ1-2; the match to TRBD1 covers 8 bases. This specimen was CD4+ or CD8+ T cells sorted from blood, taken in a trial of the OX40 agonist ivuxolimab. CDR3 in amino acids: CASRGQGGANYGYTF. CDR3 bases: TGTGCCAGCAGAGGACAGGGCGGAGCTAACTATGGCTACACCTTC.